A single sample gave rise to the 12 T cell receptor beta chains below, sequenced in a study of radiotherapy plus CTLA-4 blockade in lung cancer. Only in-frame clones appear in the TCRdb table, and some are missing; sequencing was by immunoSEQ multiplex PCR. The sample holds roughly 92,000 clones, around 86% seen once. The sequencing used peripheral blood, collected from a patient treated with radiotherapy plus ipilimumab. The source is a human donor with non-small cell lung cancer who had a partial response to radiotherapy plus ipilimumab.

Comment on this clone: Different DNA sequences within this sample yield the same CDR3. The J gene is TRBJ1-1, the V gene TRBV27; no reliable D call. Per the germline V gene, CDR1 is MNHEY and CDR2 is SMNVEV (reference sequence). The CDR3 is made up of 13 amino acids. V was cut by 2 bases and J by 2 bases, with 6 bases left in between. Written as DNA, the CDR3 is TGTGCCAGCAGTTTACGGGGAAACACTGAAGCTTTCTTT. Its translation: CASSLRGNTEAFF.

This chain links TRBV29-1 with TRBJ2-1, with TRBD2 as a possible D gene (6 bases). The CDR3 is made up of 13 amino acids. V was cut by 4 bases and J by 3 bases, with 10 bases left in between. The germline V gene encodes CDR1 SQVTM and CDR2 ANQGSEA. CDR3 bases: TGCAGCGTTGTTACTAGCCGCTACAATGAGCAGTTCTTC. This gives the protein CSVVTSRYNEQFF.

V gene TRBV4-2 combines with J gene TRBJ2-2; 13 bases align to TRBD2. Germline assignment: CDR1 LGHNA and CDR2 YNFKEQ. The CDR3 has 17 residues. V was clipped by 5 bases and J by 7 bases; unmatched bases: 10. This CDR3 reads CASSFGLAGVVIGELFF. The CDR3 DNA sequence: TGTGCCAGCAGCTTCGGACTAGCGGGAGTGGTTATCGGGGAGCTGTTTTTT.

The chain has TRBV28 and TRBJ2-7; 10 bases align to TRBD2. V lost 1 base and J lost 4; bases outside the gene matches: 1. The CDR3 extends over 14 amino acids. Germline CDR1 reads MDHEN; CDR2 reads SYDVKM. CDR3 sequence: CASSLSSGSYEQYV. The CDR3 DNA follows: TGTGCCAGCAGTTTATCTAGCGGGAGTTACGAGCAGTACGTC.

V gene TRBV5-1 combines with J gene TRBJ2-7; 7 bases align to TRBD2. The germline V gene encodes CDR1 SGHRS and CDR2 YFSETQ. Unmatched junction bases numbered 3, after V lost 0 bases and J lost 6 bases. This CDR3 contains 13 residues. CDR3 protein: CASSLETGGEQYV. CDR3 nucleotides: TGCGCCAGCAGCTTGGAGACGGGAGGCGAGCAGTACGTC.

This clone was seen just once. This rearrangement joins TRBV18 to TRBJ2-3, with 9 bases that match TRBD2. With 2 bases clipped from V and 2 bases from J, the junction kept 2 bases outside the gene matches. CDR1 and CDR2 from the germline V gene are KGHSH and LQKENI. The CDR3 is 15 amino acids. DNA of the CDR3: TGTGCCAGCTCACCATTAGCGGGAGCCACAGATACGCAGTATTTT. Translation: CASSPLAGATDTQYF. Looking up the rest from reference TRBV18 and TRBJ2-3 gives the full variable domain: NAGVMQNPRHLVRRRGQEARLRCSPMKGHSHVYWYRQLPEEGLKFMVYLQKENIIDESGMPKERFSAEFPKEGPSILRIQQVVRGDSAAYFCASSPLAGATDTQYFGPGTRLTVL.

The V call is TRBV25-1, the J call TRBJ1-5; TRBD1 might be the D (5 bases). The V end was cut by 7 bases, the J end by 2 bases, with 15 bases between. This CDR3 contains 15 residues. Germline V lookup: CDR1 MGHDK, CDR2 SYGVNS. The CDR3 loop reads CASKGVGGGNQPQHF. CDR3 sequence (DNA): TGTGCCAGCAAGGGCGTCGGGGGGGGCAATCAGCCCCAGCATTTT.

V gene TRBV19 combines with J gene TRBJ1-2; D remains ambiguous. The ends were cut back, 5 bases at V and 5 bases at J, with 18 bases in the middle. This CDR3 region has 15 residues. The germline V gene encodes CDR1 LNHDA and CDR2 SQIVND (reference sequence). The CDR3: CASSFPSGSLYGYTF. In DNA form, the CDR3 reads TGTGCCAGTAGTTTTCCGTCGGGGAGTCTTTATGGCTACACCTTC.

The chain recombines TRBV27 with TRBJ2-3; TRBD2 matches at 12 bases. V shed 2 bases, J shed 10 bases, and the junction held 13 bases outside the gene matches. From germline, CDR1 is MNHEY and CDR2 SMNVEV (reference sequence). The CDR3 consists of 17 residues. Written as DNA, the CDR3 is TGTGCCAGCAGTTTAAACCGACGGACTAGCGGGGAGCTGGCGCAGTATTTT. Amino acid sequence: CASSLNRRTSGELAQYF.

The rearrangement joins TRBV11-2 to TRBJ2-3, with D unresolved. The CDR3 is 13 residues long. Germline CDR1 and CDR2: SGHAT and FQNNGV. V was clipped by 1 base and J by 1 base, with 3 bases between them. The chain's CDR3 is CASSLAGTDTQYF. For the CDR3, the DNA is TGTGCCAGCAGCTTAGCGGGCACAGATACGCAGTATTTT. Full variable domain (rest looked up from reference TRBV11-2 and TRBJ2-3): EAGVAQSPRYKIIEKRQSVAFWCNPISGHATLYWYQQILGQGPKLLIQFQNNGVVDDSQLPKDRFSAERLKGVDSTLKIQPAKLEDSAVYLCASSLAGTDTQYFGPGTRLTVL.

This chain connects TRBV7-2 to TRBJ1-6; TRBD1 aligns across 8 bases. The CDR3 totals 16 residues. From germline, CDR1 is SGHTA and CDR2 FQGNSA. Unmatched junction bases numbered 8, after V lost 5 bases and J lost 5 bases. The CDR3 spells CASSKWTGFNNSPLHF. In nucleotides, the CDR3 is TGTGCCAGCAGCAAGTGGACAGGGTTTAATAATTCACCCCTCCACTTT.

The chain uses TRBV6-5 and TRBJ2-1; D remains ambiguous. V was shortened by 5 bases and J by 5 bases, with 10 bases between the two germline ends. The CDR3 contains 13 residues. Per the germline V gene, CDR1 is MNHEY and CDR2 is SVGAGI. The CDR3 coding sequence is TGTGCCAGCAGTCCCACCACTGACAATGAGCAGTTCTTC. Translating it yields CASSPTTDNEQFF.